This T cell receptor beta chain was sequenced in a study of blood T cell repertoires in COVID-19. Study-wide context: The United States, Italy and Spain supplied acute and convalescent COVID-19 samples. Nucleic acid was either cDNA or gDNA, and it came from T cells, B-cell-depleted T cells, or PBMCs.

The germline CDR1 and CDR2 sequences are KGHSH and LQKENI. V shed 3 bases and J shed 7 bases, with 13 bases lying between them. The CDR3 has 15 residues. Everyone who took part was 18 to 89 years old, and they came from about 25 US areas. Assay: immunoSEQ multiplex PCR; the TCRdb copy retains only in-frame clones and omits some. This sample has roughly 500,000 clones, with 88% found just once. What was sequenced was PBMCs or T cells enriched from blood (not recorded which). The chain carries TRBV18 and TRBJ1-6; D might be TRBD1 (5 bases). This TCR was sampled from a woman aged 35 to 49 who had recovered from COVID-19. CDR3 sequence (DNA): TGTGCCAGCTCACCTAGTACAGGCCTCAATTCACCCCTCCACTTT. It specifies CASSPSTGLNSPLHF.